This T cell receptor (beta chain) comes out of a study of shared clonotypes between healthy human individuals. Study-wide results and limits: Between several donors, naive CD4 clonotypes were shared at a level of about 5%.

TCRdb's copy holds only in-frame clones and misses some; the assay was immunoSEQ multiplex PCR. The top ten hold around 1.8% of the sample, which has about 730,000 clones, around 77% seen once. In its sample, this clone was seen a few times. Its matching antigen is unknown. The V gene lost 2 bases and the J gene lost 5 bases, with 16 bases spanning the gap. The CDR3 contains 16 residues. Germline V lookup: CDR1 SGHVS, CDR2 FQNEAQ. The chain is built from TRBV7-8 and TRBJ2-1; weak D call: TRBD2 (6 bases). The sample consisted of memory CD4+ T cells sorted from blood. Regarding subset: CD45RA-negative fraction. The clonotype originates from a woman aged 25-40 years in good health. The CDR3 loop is CASSLTGGRGNNEQFF. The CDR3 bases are TGTGCCAGCAGCTTAACGGGTGGGCGGGGTAACAATGAGCAGTTCTTC.